These T cell receptor beta chains were read from a single sample in a study of blood T cell repertoires in COVID-19. Data came from immunoSEQ multiplex PCR; TCRdb stores just in-frame clones and leaves some out. Of around 100,000 clones in the sample, around nine tenths were seen once. The specimen was peripheral blood. Every receptor here comes from a man aged 35-49 years with acute or convalescent COVID-19. The CDR3 runs from the conserved cysteine through the conserved F or W. A D gene is named only where the DNA matches it firmly. A clone size is listed for some rows: how often the clone was seen (once, few, many), or a class if it is expanded.

TRBJ1-1,TRBV11-3,.,.,TGTGCCAGCAGTCAGACTGGAAACACTGAAGCTTTCTTT,CASSQTGNTEAFF
TRBJ2-7,TRBV27,.,.,TGTGCCAGCAGTTTACGTCAGTTACCCTACGAGCAGTACTTC,CASSLRQLPYEQYF
TRBJ2-5,TRBV30,.,TRBD1,TGTGCCAGTAACAGGGGCCAAGAGACCCAGTACTTC,CASNRGQETQYF
TRBJ1-6,TRBV6-5,.,.,TGTGCCAGCAGTTCGGACAGCTATAATTCACCCCTCCACTTT,CASSSDSYNSPLHF
TRBJ2-3,TRBV19,.,TRBD2,TGTGCCAGTAGTGCCGGACTAGCGGGGGATGGCGTGGCGCAGTATTTT,CASSAGLAGDGVAQYF
TRBJ2-1,TRBV6-5,.,.,TGTGCCAGCAGTTTTACGCCGCTCGCGGGGCGTAATGAGCAGTTCTTC,CASSFTPLAGRNEQFF
TRBJ1-4,TRBV27,.,TRBD1,TGTGCCAGCAGTTTGCGGGCAGGGGGATTAAGTCGGTCCTTAGAAAAACTGTTTTTT,CASSLRAGGLSRSLEKLFF
TRBJ2-3,TRBV13,once,.,TGTGCCAGCAGCTTACTGAGAGATACGCAGTATTTT,CASSLLRDTQYF
TRBJ1-2,TRBV5-1,few,.,TGCGCCAGCAGCTACCAGGGGAACTATGGCTACACCTTC,CASSYQGNYGYTF
TRBJ2-3,TRBV11-2,.,.,TGTGCCAGCAGCATGCTAAGGGGGGGGACAGATACGCAGTATTTT,CASSMLRGGTDTQYF
TRBJ1-5,TRBV30,.,.,TGTGCCTGGAGTGGAATGGGGGCGAATAACAATCAGCCCCAGCATTTT,CAWSGMGANNNQPQHF
TRBJ1-1,TRBV5-6,.,.,TGTGCCAGCAGCTTGGATCCGGGGATGAACACTGAAGCTTTCTTT,CASSLDPGMNTEAFF
TRBJ1-2,TRBV7-8,.,TRBD1,TGTGCCAGCAGCTTAGACAGACAGGGGTTTGTGGGGGGCTACACCTTC,CASSLDRQGFVGGYTF
TRBJ2-7,TRBV24-1,.,.,TGTGCCACCAGTGATCCCAGCGGAGGGAGGAACGAGCAGTACTTC,CATSDPSGGRNEQYF
TRBJ1-6,TRBV5-4,.,.,TGTGCCAGCAGCTTGGGCCGTGACAGCTCCTATAATTCACCCCTCCACTTT,CASSLGRDSSYNSPLHF
TRBJ1-1,TRBV6-6,.,.,TGTGCCAGCAGCCCGGCAGGGAACAAGGGCACTGAAGCTTTCTTT,CASSPAGNKGTEAFF
TRBJ2-1,TRBV19,.,TRBD2,TGTGCCAGTAGTATTGGGACTAGCGGCCCTCCTGAGCAGTTCTTC,CASSIGTSGPPEQFF
TRBJ2-1,TRBV24-1,.,TRBD2,TGTGCCACCAGCTTAGCGGGAGGGATCTCCTACAATGAGCAGTTCTTC,CATSLAGGISYNEQFF
TRBJ1-2,TRBV9,many,TRBD1,TGTGCCAGCAGCCCCGGACAGGGGATGGATGGCTACACCTTC,CASSPGQGMDGYTF
TRBJ1-5,TRBV19,.,.,TGTGCCAGTAGTCCCCGGGCGGGGGATCAGCCCCAGCATTTT,CASSPRAGDQPQHF
TRBJ2-7,TRBV3-1/TRBV3-2,.,.,TGTGCCAGCAGCCTTCAACAGGGATCCGAGCAGTACTTC,CASSLQQGSEQYF
TRBJ2-2,TRBV30,.,.,TGTGCCTGGACCTACACCGGGGAGCTGTTTTTT,CAWTYTGELFF
TRBJ2-4,TRBV4-1,.,.,TGCGCCAGCAGCCAAGGTCTGTCTAGCGAACCCCGGGGCATTCAGTACTTC,CASSQGLSSEPRGIQYF
TRBJ1-2,TRBV6-5,.,.,TGTGCCAGCAGTTACGCAGGGCCCGATGGGGGCTACACCTTC,CASSYAGPDGGYTF
TRBJ2-1,TRBV5-1,.,TRBD1,TGCGCCAGCAGCCGGGGACAGGCCAACAATGAGCAGTTCTTC,CASSRGQANNEQFF
TRBJ1-1,TRBV19,.,.,TGTGCCAGTAGTACCAACCGGGACACTGAAGCTTTCTTT,CASSTNRDTEAFF
TRBJ2-1,TRBV30,.,TRBD2,TGTGCCTGGAGTACGGGGGAAGGGAGGGGTCAGTTCTTC,CAWSTGEGRGQFF
TRBJ1-1,TRBV19,few,TRBD1,TGTGCCAGTAAGATCCAGGGGGCGGTTCGGGCTTTCTTT,CASKIQGAVRAFF
TRBJ2-7,TRBV10-3,.,.,TGTGCCATCAGTGAGCGGGGTCACGAGCAGTACTTC,CAISERGHEQYF
TRBJ1-3,TRBV15,.,TRBD1,TGTGCCACCAGCAGGGACAGGGGGAACGGAAACACCATATATTTT,CATSRDRGNGNTIYF
TRBJ2-5,TRBV5-1,.,TRBD1,TGCGCCAGCAGCGAGGCGACAGGGTTAGAGACCCAGTACTTC,CASSEATGLETQYF
TRBJ1-5,TRBV14,.,TRBD1,TGTGCCAGCAGCCAAGGGACAGGGGGAAATCAGCCCCAGCATTTT,CASSQGTGGNQPQHF
TRBJ1-2,TRBV15,few,.,TGTGCCACCAGCATAATGTACGGGGCTAACTATGGCTACACCTTC,CATSIMYGANYGYTF
TRBJ1-1,TRBV6-1,few,.,TGTGCCAGCAGTGAAGCGGGGACACCGGTCCGTCGAGCTTTCTTT,CASSEAGTPVRRAFF
TRBJ1-1,TRBV5-6,.,.,TGTGCCAGCAGCTTGGGTTGGGTGGGCAGGAACACTGAAGCTTTCTTT,CASSLGWVGRNTEAFF
TRBJ1-6,TRBV27,.,.,TGTGCCAGCAGTTCCTCCTTCGGGATTAGGCGGAATTCACCCCTCCACTTT,CASSSSFGIRRNSPLHF
TRBJ1-1,TRBV11-2,once,TRBD1,TGTGCCAGCAGCTTAGCGGGGACAGGGGGCCGAACTGAAGCTTTCTTT,CASSLAGTGGRTEAFF
TRBJ2-7,TRBV6-5,.,.,TGTGCCAGCAGTTTCTCGGGACTTCCCTACGAGCAGTACTTC,CASSFSGLPYEQYF
TRBJ1-5,TRBV7-2,.,TRBD1,TGTGCCAGCAGCTTTGACAGGGGAAGTCAGCCCCAGCATTTT,CASSFDRGSQPQHF
TRBJ2-3,TRBV11-2,.,.,TGTGCCAGCAGCTTTGTAGGGGCCGGAGATACGCAGTATTTT,CASSFVGAGDTQYF
TRBJ1-1,TRBV9,few,TRBD1,TGTGCCAGCAGCTCCAGGACAGGGGAAGCTTTCTTT,CASSSRTGEAFF
TRBJ1-1,TRBV19,.,.,TGTGCCAGTAGTACCTTGAGGCACACTGAAGCTTTCTTT,CASSTLRHTEAFF
TRBJ2-7,TRBV6-9,.,.,TGTGCCAGCAGTTATGGTCTCAGAGCAACAGCCTACGAGCAGTACTTC,CASSYGLRATAYEQYF
TRBJ1-2,TRBV7-2,.,TRBD1,TGTGCCAGCAGTTCGACAGGGGCTCTATATGGCTACACCTTC,CASSSTGALYGYTF
TRBJ2-3,TRBV25-1,.,.,TGTGCCAGCAGTGGATGGGAGTGGGAGGTCGCAGATACGCAGTATTTT,CASSGWEWEVADTQYF
TRBJ2-7,TRBV3-1/TRBV3-2,.,TRBD1,TGTGCCAGCAGACACGCAGGGGGCGAGCAGTACTTC,CASRHAGGEQYF
TRBJ1-1,TRBV5-4,.,TRBD1,TGTGCCAGCAGCGTGACAGGGATGAACACTGAAGCTTTCTTT,CASSVTGMNTEAFF
TRBJ1-2,TRBV6-5,.,.,TGTGCCAGCGGTAGGACTGATCTTCGGGGCTACACCTTC,CASGRTDLRGYTF
TRBJ2-3,TRBV5-1,.,.,TGCGCCAGCAGCTTGGGTACTACTACAGATACGCAGTATTTT,CASSLGTTTDTQYF
TRBJ1-1,TRBV12-5,.,.,TGTGCTAGTGGTTTGTACGGGGGGACTGAAGCTTTCTTT,CASGLYGGTEAFF
TRBJ2-5,TRBV29-1,.,.,TGCAGCGTGGGACTCCAAGAGGAGACCCAGTACTTC,CSVGLQEETQYF
TRBJ2-7,TRBV27,few,TRBD2,TGTGCCAGCAGTTTACGGGAGGGCGACGAGCAGTACTTC,CASSLREGDEQYF
TRBJ1-5,TRBV19,.,TRBD1,TGTGCCAGTAGTCCCGGGACAGGAGATCATCAGCCCCAGCATTTT,CASSPGTGDHQPQHF
TRBJ1-5,TRBV6-6,.,TRBD1,TGTGCCAGCGGGGGGCAGGGGGCCCAAAGCAATCAGCCCCAGCATTTT,CASGGQGAQSNQPQHF
TRBJ1-2,TRBV19,.,TRBD1,TGTGCCAGTAGTGTGACCACAGGGGATGGCTACACCTTC,CASSVTTGDGYTF
TRBJ2-7,TRBV19,.,.,TGTGCCAGTAGTATAGCAGAATCCTACGAGCAGTACTTC,CASSIAESYEQYF
TRBJ2-7,TRBV20-1,.,.,TGCAGTGCTAGTGGCCTACCTTACGAGCAGTACTTC,CSASGLPYEQYF
TRBJ1-3,TRBV30,.,TRBD1,TGTGCCTGGAGTGGGGACAGGGGATTCGGAAACACCATATATTTT,CAWSGDRGFGNTIYF
TRBJ1-5,TRBV24-1,.,.,TGTGCCACCAGTGACGCGGGTCAGCCCCAGCATTTT,CATSDAGQPQHF